These 4 T cell receptor beta chains share one sample of origin, sequenced in a study of neurological immune-mediated disorders. Time point noted: longitudinal time-point 3. Via MiXCR, TCRdb re-called the 5' RACE reads, giving one row per CDR3 protein. The repertoire consists of tens of thousands of distinct CDR3 sequences, with under 4.5% occurring once and the leading ten covering 5% to 6%. Sequences were obtained from PBMCs. These receptors all stem from a woman aged 55-70 years with multiple sclerosis.

Ten or more counts support this clonotype. This chain connects TRBV5-1 to TRBJ2-7, with no clear D. CDR3 length equals 14 residues. Trimming removed 0 bases from V and 4 bases from J, with 11 bases in between. Germline V lookup: CDR1 SGHRS, CDR2 YFSETQ. The CDR3 coding sequence is TGCGCCAGCAGCTTGGTTCCAGGCGCGTACGAGCAGTACTTC. As protein: CASSLVPGAYEQYF. Together with reference TRBV5-1 and TRBJ2-7, the CDR3 gives the full variable domain: KAGVTQTPRYLIKTRGQQVTLSCSPISGHRSVSWYQQTPGQGLQFLFEYFSETQRNKGNFPGRFSGRQFSNSRSEMNVSTLELGDSALYLCASSLVPGAYEQYFGPGTRLTVT.

This clonotype was seen many times. The V and J genes are TRBV5-6 and TRBJ1-2, with D hard to call. Deletions cut 0 bases from V and 5 bases from J, with 2 bases between. CDR1 and CDR2 from the germline V gene are SGHDT and YYEEEE. There are 11 residues in the CDR3. CDR3 bases: TGTGCCAGCAGCTTGGCGTATGGCTACACCTTC. Translation: CASSLAYGYTF. The variable domain in full, completed from reference TRBV5-6 and TRBJ1-2, reads DAGVTQSPTHLIKTRGQQVTLRCSPKSGHDTVSWYQQALGQGPQFIFQYYEEEERQRGNFPDRFSGHQFPNYSSELNVNALLLGDSALYLCASSLAYGYTFGSGTRLTVV.

This clonotype was counted many times. The chain joins TRBV5-1 to TRBJ2-1; the D is unclear. Germline assignment: CDR1 SGHRS and CDR2 YFSETQ. The CDR3 covers 12 residues. V was cut by 1 base and J by 7 bases, with 6 bases left in between. DNA of the CDR3: TGCGCCAGCAGCTTGTCCCTAAATGAGCAGTTCTTC. This translates into CASSLSLNEQFF.

This clonotype was seen at least ten times. The V and J genes are TRBV3-1 and TRBJ2-1; no clear D. This CDR3 has 11 residues. From germline, CDR1 is LGHDT and CDR2 YNNKEL (reference sequence). The V end lost 1 base, the J end lost 9 bases, and 4 bases lay between the germline ends. CDR3 DNA: TGTGCCAGCAGCCAAGTAGGTGAGCAGTTCTTC. Residues: CASSQVGEQFF.